The 23 T cell receptor beta chains below come from one sample, sequenced in a study of cytotoxic CD8 clonotypes in ibrutinib-treated CLL. The table came from immunoSEQ multiplex PCR; TCRdb's copy has only in-frame clones and leaves some out. The table includes 150,000 to 200,000 clones, roughly 86% detected once. Sequenced here: PBMCs, sampled after 12 months of ibrutinib treatment. The receptors were sampled from a human donor with chronic lymphocytic leukemia.

The chain links TRBV5-6 to TRBJ1-3; unclear D gene. Germline V gene lookup returns CDR1 SGHDT and CDR2 YYEEEE. V gave up 2 bases and J gave up 0 bases, with 12 bases separating them. This CDR3 has 16 amino acids. The CDR3 loop is CASSFAVLLSGNTIYF. The DNA of the CDR3 is TGTGCCAGCAGCTTCGCTGTTCTTCTCTCTGGAAACACCATATATTTT.

This chain connects TRBV4-3 to TRBJ1-2; D not certain. The V gene lost 1 base and the J gene lost 2 bases, with 11 bases spanning the gap. The CDR3 runs 15 residues. Germline V gene sequence: CDR1 LGHNA, CDR2 YSLEER. The CDR3 coding sequence is TGCGCCAGCAGCCAAGGACCAGGTACAAACTATGGCTACACCTTC. Translated: CASSQGPGTNYGYTF.

The V call is TRBV28, the J call TRBJ1-3; no clear D gene. Trimming left V 2 bases short and J 4 bases short, with 3 bases between. The CDR3 is made up of 12 amino acids. Looked up from germline, CDR1 is MDHEN and CDR2 is SYDVKM. In DNA form, the CDR3 reads TGTGCCAGCAGTTTAATCGGAAACACCATATATTTT. Translated: CASSLIGNTIYF.

The rearrangement links TRBV5-4 to TRBJ2-7, with D possibly matching TRBD1 (6 bases). V was cut by 4 bases and J by 10 bases, with 15 bases left in between. Germline values: CDR1 SGHNT, CDR2 YYREEE (reference sequence). The CDR3 spans 12 residues. Here the CDR3 reads CASSTDRSLQYF. CDR3 nucleotide sequence: TGTGCCAGCAGCACCGACAGGTCCCTCCAGTACTTC.

The rearrangement uses TRBV6-5 and TRBJ1-3; D gene ambiguous. V lost 6 bases, J lost 3 bases, and 12 bases lay in between. The CDR3 sequence is 14 residues long. The V gene's germline CDR1 is MNHEY and CDR2 SVGAGI. The DNA for the CDR3 is TGTGCCAGCAGCGTAAGGGAGTATGGAAACACCATATATTTT. This encodes CASSVREYGNTIYF.

V gene TRBV6-1 combines with J gene TRBJ2-4; D may correspond to TRBD1 or TRBD2 (5 bases each). V was cut by 6 bases and J by 8 bases, with 20 bases left in between. In germline, CDR1 is MNHNS, CDR2 SASEGT. The CDR3 has 15 amino acids. CDR3 sequence reads: CASRLGNPGRDIQYF. CDR3 nucleotide sequence: TGTGCCAGCAGGCTCGGGAACCCAGGGCGGGACATTCAGTACTTC.

The chain joins TRBV7-2 to TRBJ2-7; possible D gene TRBD1, 6 bases. Trimming cost V 5 bases and J 6 bases, with 17 bases left between them. The CDR3 spans 14 residues. The germline V gene has CDR1 SGHTA and CDR2 FQGNSA. Here the CDR3 DNA reads TGTGCCAGCAGCGGGGGCGGCTCCCTGACCGAGCAGTACTTC. Its protein is CASSGGGSLTEQYF. Full variable domain (missing parts from reference TRBV7-2 and TRBJ2-7): GAGVSQSPSNKVTEKGKDVELRCDPISGHTALYWYRQSLGQGLEFLIYFQGNSAPDKSGLPSDRFSAERTGGSVSTLTIQRTQQEDSAVYLCASSGGGSLTEQYFGPGTRLTVT.

The V call is TRBV10-3, the J call TRBJ2-3, with 10 bases aligning to TRBD2. V was clipped by 0 bases and J by 7 bases; unmatched bases: 10. Germline V CDR1 and CDR2: ENHRY, SYGVKD. CDR3 length equals 17 residues. The CDR3 sequence: CAISESGSGGALNTQYF. CDR3 coding DNA: TGTGCCATCAGTGAGTCGGGGAGCGGGGGGGCTCTGAATACGCAGTATTTT.

The chain has TRBV27 and TRBJ2-7; tentatively, D is TRBD1 (6 bases). Germline values: CDR1 MNHEY, CDR2 SMNVEV (reference sequence). This CDR3 comprises 14 residues. V lost 5 bases and J lost 2, with 13 bases in between. The CDR3 loop reads CASSPINRAYEQYF. The CDR3 coding sequence is TGTGCCAGCAGTCCCATAAACAGGGCCTACGAGCAGTACTTC.

The J gene is TRBJ2-6, the V gene TRBV28; TRBD1 matches at 8 bases. This CDR3 has 17 amino acids. V lost 6 bases and J lost 1; bases outside the gene matches: 8. Germline V gene data show CDR1 as MDHEN and CDR2 as SYDVKM. CDR3: CASRSGGPLSGANVLTF. The CDR3 region has the DNA TGTGCCAGCAGGTCAGGGGGCCCCCTTTCTGGGGCCAACGTCCTGACTTTC.

The chain carries TRBV27 and TRBJ2-5, with 8 nucleotides matching TRBD1. Looked up from germline, CDR1 is MNHEY and CDR2 is SMNVEV (reference sequence). The CDR3 is made up of 15 amino acids. V was pared by 0 bases and J by 4 bases, with 4 bases of the junction left unmatched. CDR3 DNA: TGTGCCAGCAGTTTATCAGACGGACAGGGAGAGACCCAGTACTTC. Protein product: CASSLSDGQGETQYF.

The V call is TRBV7-2, the J call TRBJ2-1; 7 nucleotides align to TRBD2. This CDR3 spans 15 amino acids. Germline lookup yields CDR1 SGHTA and CDR2 FQGNSA. With 5 bases clipped from V and 6 bases from J, the junction kept 10 bases outside the gene matches. CDR3 coding DNA: TGTGCCAGCAGCCCGGACTCGGCTAGCGGCAATGAGCAGTTCTTC. Amino acid sequence: CASSPDSASGNEQFF.

CDR3 protein: CVRSLGAGPRAFF. CDR3 DNA sequence: TGTGTCAGAAGCTTAGGGGCAGGGCCAAGGGCTTTCTTT. The V and J genes are TRBV7-5 and TRBJ1-1; the table's TRBD1 call for D was not verified on the DNA. TRBV7-5 is assigned pseudogene status. This CDR3 has 13 residues.

The V gene is TRBV5-6, the J gene TRBJ2-3; D is possibly TRBD2 (6 bases). The CDR3 sequence is 13 residues long. The V end was cut by 4 bases, the J end by 6 bases, with 12 bases between. Germline V gives CDR1 SGHDT, CDR2 YYEEEE. For the CDR3, the DNA is TGTGCCAGCAGCCCCACGGGGGTTGATACGCAGTATTTT. Translation gives CASSPTGVDTQYF.

V and J are TRBV19 and TRBJ2-2, with TRBD2 matching 9 bases. Per germline, CDR1 LNHDA and CDR2 SQIVND (reference sequence). This CDR3 is 13 amino acids long. With 8 bases clipped from V and 8 bases from J, the junction kept 6 bases outside the gene matches. CDR3 bases: TGTGCCAGTCGGCTAGCGGGGTGGGGGGAGCTGTTTTTT. Translating gives CASRLAGWGELFF.

The V and J genes are TRBV2 and TRBJ2-3; 7 nucleotides agree with TRBD2. Trimming removed 1 base from V and 0 bases from J; junction bases left unmatched: 10. CDR1 is SNHLY, CDR2 FYNNEI, per germline. CDR3 size: 18 residues. The CDR3 DNA is TGTGCCAGCAGTGAAGACGGGGGACTAAGATACAGCACAGATACGCAGTATTTT. Translation gives CASSEDGGLRYSTDTQYF.

The chain uses TRBV6-5 and TRBJ1-2, with D tentatively TRBD1 (5 bases). V shed 0 bases and J shed 5 bases, with 7 bases lying between them. CDR1 and CDR2 from the germline V gene are MNHEY and SVGAGI. The CDR3 is 13 amino acids. The CDR3 spells CASSYSAGYGYTF. The CDR3 DNA is TGTGCCAGCAGTTACTCAGCAGGGTATGGCTACACCTTC.

The chain recombines TRBV5-1 with TRBJ2-1, with TRBD2 identical over 11 bases. The V gene end was trimmed by 0 bases and the J gene end by 9 bases; junction bases not matched to a gene: 5. Looked up from germline, CDR1 is SGHRS and CDR2 is YFSETQ. The CDR3 runs to 15 residues. CDR3 protein: CASSLVLAGAGEQFF. CDR3 coding DNA: TGCGCCAGCAGCTTGGTACTAGCGGGAGCTGGTGAGCAGTTCTTC.

This chain uses TRBV30 with TRBJ1-1; D is perhaps TRBD1 (6 bases). The CDR3 has 14 amino acids. V gave up 3 bases and J gave up 4 bases, with 15 bases separating them. The germline gives CDR1 GTSNPN, CDR2 SVGIG (reference sequence). CDR3 protein: CAWRYGRGSTEAFF. In nucleotides, the CDR3 is TGTGCCTGGAGGTATGGAAGGGGGTCCACTGAAGCTTTCTTT.

The genes are TRBV6-6 and TRBJ1-2; 10 nucleotides align to TRBD1. V lost 5 bases to trimming and J lost 3 bases; unmatched junction nucleotides: 6. CDR1 is MNHNY, CDR2 SVGAGI, per germline (reference sequence). CDR3 size: 15 residues. CDR3 nucleotide sequence: TGTGCCAGCAGTCGACAGGGGGCGCGGGACTATGGCTACACCTTC. The encoded protein is CASSRQGARDYGYTF.

The chain joins TRBV5-4 to TRBJ1-5; D remains unclear. Between the trimmed V and J ends, which lost 0 bases and 4 bases, there was a span of 5 bases. CDR1 and CDR2 from the germline V gene are SGHNT and YYREEE (reference sequence). This CDR3 region has 13 residues. CDR3 sequence reads: CASSLDGNQPQHF. In nucleotides, the CDR3 is TGTGCCAGCAGCTTGGACGGAAATCAGCCCCAGCATTTT. Complete variable domain (other parts from reference TRBV5-4 and TRBJ1-5): ETGVTQSPTHLIKTRGQQVTLRCSSQSGHNTVSWYQQALGQGPQFIFQYYREEENGRGNFPPRFSGLQFPNYSSELNVNALELDDSALYLCASSLDGNQPQHFGDGTRLSIL.

The chain carries TRBV28 and TRBJ1-2; a possible D gene is TRBD1 (5 bases). This CDR3 has 14 amino acids. The germline V gene encodes CDR1 MDHEN and CDR2 SYDVKM. Trimming took off 2 bases at V and 2 bases at J, with 9 bases between the two ends. The chain's CDR3 is CASSLRGINYGYTF. As DNA, the CDR3 is TGTGCCAGCAGTTTACGGGGGATCAACTATGGCTACACCTTC.

The chain recombines TRBV18 with TRBJ1-5; TRBD1 might be the D (5 bases). This CDR3 is built from 16 residues. From germline, CDR1 is KGHSH and CDR2 LQKENI. The V end was cut by 0 bases, the J end by 2 bases, with 11 bases between. DNA for the CDR3: TGTGCCAGCTCACCACCAGGGGTGAGGGGCAATCAGCCCCAGCATTTT. This sequence encodes CASSPPGVRGNQPQHF.